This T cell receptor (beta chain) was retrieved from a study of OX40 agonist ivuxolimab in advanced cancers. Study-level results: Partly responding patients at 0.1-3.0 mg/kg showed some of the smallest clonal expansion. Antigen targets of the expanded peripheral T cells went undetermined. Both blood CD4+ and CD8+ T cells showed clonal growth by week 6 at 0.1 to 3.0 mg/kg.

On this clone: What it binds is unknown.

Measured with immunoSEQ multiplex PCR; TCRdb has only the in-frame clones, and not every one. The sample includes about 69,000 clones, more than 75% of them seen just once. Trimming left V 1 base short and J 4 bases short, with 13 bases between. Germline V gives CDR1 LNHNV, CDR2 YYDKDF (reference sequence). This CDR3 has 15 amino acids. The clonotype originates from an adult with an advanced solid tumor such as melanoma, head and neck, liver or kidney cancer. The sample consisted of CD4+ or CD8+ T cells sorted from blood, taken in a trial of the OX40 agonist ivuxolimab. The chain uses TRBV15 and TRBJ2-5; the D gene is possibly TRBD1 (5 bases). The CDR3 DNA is TGTGCCACCAGCAGAGCGAATCGGCAGGGAGAGACCCAGTACTTC. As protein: CATSRANRQGETQYF.